What follows are 21 T cell receptor beta chains derived from one specimen sequenced in a study of radiation and T cells in renal cell carcinoma. Time point given: blood 4 weeks post-SBRT, at nephrectomy. The treatment here: 15 Gy SBRT to primary tumor, nephrectomy 4 weeks later. Only in-frame clones appear in the TCRdb table, and some are missing; sequencing was by immunoSEQ multiplex PCR. The table shows fewer than 80,000 clones, with around four fifths occurring only once. The sample here was blood, taken from a patient whose treatment included radiotherapy and nephrectomy. These receptors originate from a woman aged 60-75 years with renal cell carcinoma.

V and J are TRBV4-2 and TRBJ2-5; D uncertain. Germline V gene data show CDR1 as LGHNA and CDR2 as YNFKEQ. The germline V and J ends were trimmed by 2 bases and 4 bases, with 8 bases remaining between them. The CDR3 length is 13 residues. CDR3 sequence reads: CASSQSWGETQYF. The CDR3 region has the DNA TGTGCCAGCAGCCAAAGTTGGGGAGAGACCCAGTACTTC.

V gene TRBV19 combines with J gene TRBJ1-1, with 7 bases identical to TRBD1. This CDR3 has 13 residues. V was clipped by 5 bases and J by 1 base; unmatched bases: 1. The germline gives CDR1 LNHDA, CDR2 SQIVND (reference sequence). The CDR3: CASSRTGNTEAFF. The CDR3 nucleotides are TGTGCCAGTAGTCGGACAGGGAACACTGAAGCTTTCTTT.

The V call is TRBV7-2, the J call TRBJ2-1; 7 nucleotides agree with TRBD2. Losses at the gene ends were 0 bases for V and 7 bases for J; bases not matched to a gene: 3. CDR1 is SGHTA, CDR2 FQGNSA, per germline. This CDR3 contains 14 residues. The CDR3 sequence is CASSLAGGWNEQFF. CDR3 DNA: TGTGCCAGCAGCTTAGCGGGGGGGTGGAATGAGCAGTTCTTC.

J is TRBJ1-3 and V is TRBV29-1; 9 positions agree with TRBD1. Germline lookup yields CDR1 SQVTM and CDR2 ANQGSEA. This CDR3 has 13 amino acids. Losses at the gene ends were 7 bases for V and 4 bases for J; bases not matched to a gene: 5. CDR3 sequence reads: CSAKGQGGNTIYF. CDR3 nucleotides: TGCAGCGCGAAGGGACAGGGAGGAAACACCATATATTTT.

The genes are TRBV28 and TRBJ2-2; either TRBD1 or TRBD2 may supply D (5 bases each). The CDR3 totals 15 residues. Germline assignment: CDR1 MDHEN and CDR2 SYDVKM. Deletions cut 6 bases from V and 6 bases from J, with 17 bases between. Here the CDR3 DNA reads TGTGCCAGCAGCCTCCGGGGCCTTAAGGCCGGGGAGCTGTTTTTT. Translation: CASSLRGLKAGELFF.

J is TRBJ2-3 and V is TRBV5-1; tentatively, D is TRBD1 (6 bases). Trimming took 5 bases from V and 0 from J, leaving 10 bases between them. From germline, CDR1 is SGHRS and CDR2 YFSETQ. This CDR3 is built from 14 residues. The CDR3 coding sequence is TGCGCCAGCAGGAAGGACAGCAGCACAGATACGCAGTATTTT. As protein: CASRKDSSTDTQYF.

V is TRBV4-3 and J is TRBJ2-2, with a tentative D call TRBD2 (5 bases). Germline lookup yields CDR1 LGHNA and CDR2 YSLEER. Between the trimmed V and J ends, which lost 0 bases and 2 bases, there was a span of 22 bases. The CDR3 runs to 20 residues. This chain's CDR3 is CASSQDLDIEAGPNTGELFF. DNA for the CDR3: TGCGCCAGCAGCCAAGATTTGGATATCGAGGCGGGCCCTAACACCGGGGAGCTGTTTTTT.

The chain has TRBV6-5 and TRBJ2-2, with D possibly TRBD2 on 6 matching bases. V lost 5 bases and J lost 1, with 8 bases in between. Germline-derived CDR1 and CDR2 are MNHEY and SVGAGI. This CDR3 contains 14 residues. Here the CDR3 reads CASSRGWNTGELFF. Here the CDR3 DNA reads TGTGCCAGCAGTCGGGGGTGGAACACCGGGGAGCTGTTTTTT.

This chain links TRBV11-2 with TRBJ1-2; D gene uncertain. Germline CDR1 reads SGHAT; CDR2 reads FQNNGV. CDR3 length equals 13 residues. Trimming took 3 bases from V and 5 from J, leaving 10 bases between them. CDR3 sequence (DNA): TGTGCCAGCAGCTTGGAACTTAGATATGGCTACACCTTC. Its protein product is CASSLELRYGYTF.

The genes are TRBV4-3 and TRBJ2-1, with 7 bases matching TRBD2. Germline CDR1 LGHNA, CDR2 YSLEER. The CDR3 consists of 13 residues. The ends lost 11 bases at V and 6 bases at J; junction bases unmatched: 10. The CDR3 protein is CAAASGLGNEQFF. CDR3 coding DNA: TGCGCCGCGGCTAGCGGCCTGGGCAATGAGCAGTTCTTC.

The V call is TRBV5-6, the J call TRBJ2-3, with TRBD2 identical over 8 bases. V gave up 2 bases and J gave up 4 bases; unmatched junction bases: 6. The CDR3 loop spans 15 amino acids. Germline V gene sequence: CDR1 SGHDT, CDR2 YYEEEE. The CDR3 nucleotides are TGTGCCAGCAGCTTTACAGCGGGAGCTTCAGATACGCAGTATTTT. The encoded protein is CASSFTAGASDTQYF. Full variable domain (missing parts from reference TRBV5-6 and TRBJ2-3): DAGVTQSPTHLIKTRGQQVTLRCSPKSGHDTVSWYQQALGQGPQFIFQYYEEEERQRGNFPDRFSGHQFPNYSSELNVNALLLGDSALYLCASSFTAGASDTQYFGPGTRLTVL.

The CDR3: CASSFTGSSTDTQYF. In DNA, the CDR3 is TGTGCCAGTAGCTTCACAGGGTCTAGCACAGATACGCAGTATTTT. The chain is built from TRBV19 and TRBJ2-3; D possibly corresponds to TRBD1 (6 bases). Trimming took off 6 bases at V and 0 bases at J, with 13 bases between the two ends. CDR1 is LNHDA, CDR2 SQIVND, per germline (reference sequence). The CDR3 is made up of 15 amino acids.

The chain has TRBV5-6 and TRBJ2-5; perhaps TRBD1 as D (6 bases). V shed 6 bases and J shed 1 base, with 10 bases lying between them. The CDR3 spans 13 residues. Germline values: CDR1 SGHDT, CDR2 YYEEEE. In DNA, the CDR3 is TGTGCCAGCACCAAGGACAGCCAAGAGACCCAGTACTTC. Amino acids: CASTKDSQETQYF.

The chain carries TRBV27 and TRBJ2-5; D ambiguous. The CDR3 extends over 13 amino acids. Trimming shortened V by 6 bases and J by 2 bases, and 10 bases separated the two germline ends. Germline loops: CDR1 MNHEY, CDR2 SMNVEV (reference sequence). The CDR3 DNA follows: TGTGCCAGCAGCCTTACTTGGCAAGAGACCCAGTACTTC. This sequence encodes CASSLTWQETQYF.

The chain recombines TRBV30 with TRBJ2-3; D unresolved. Trimming left V 0 bases short and J 1 base short, with 2 bases between. CDR1 is GTSNPN and CDR2 is SVGIG in the germline V gene (reference sequence). The CDR3 covers 12 residues. The CDR3 spells CAWSVGTDTQYF. CDR3 nucleotides: TGTGCCTGGAGTGTCGGCACAGATACGCAGTATTTT.

This sequence joins TRBV19 and TRBJ1-1, with 9 nucleotides matching TRBD1. The CDR3 is 16 residues long. From germline, CDR1 is LNHDA and CDR2 SQIVND (reference sequence). Trimming took 6 bases from V and 0 from J; bases not matched to a gene: 8. The CDR3 sequence: CASRRDRDPMNTEAFF. CDR3 in DNA: TGTGCCAGTAGGAGGGACAGGGACCCTATGAACACTGAAGCTTTCTTT.

The V call is TRBV28, the J call TRBJ1-5; TRBD1 is a possible D gene (5 bases). Germline V gene data show CDR1 as MDHEN and CDR2 as SYDVKM. Trimming left V 5 bases short and J 5 bases short, with 13 bases between. The CDR3 runs 14 residues. Here the CDR3 reads CASSPGGIHQPQHF. Written as DNA, the CDR3 is TGTGCCAGCAGTCCCGGGGGTATCCATCAGCCCCAGCATTTT.

The chain employs TRBV7-9 and TRBJ2-3; no clear D gene. Germline CDR1 SEHNR, CDR2 FQNEAQ (reference sequence). This CDR3 has 12 amino acids. The V and J ends lost 5 bases and 1 base respectively, with 4 bases between them. The CDR3: CASSTGTDTQYF. CDR3 DNA sequence: TGTGCCAGCAGCACGGGCACAGATACGCAGTATTTT.

This clone was seen only once. The chain links TRBV7-9 to TRBJ2-3; no definite D call. With 1 base removed from V and 6 bases from J, the gap between germline ends came to 11 bases. The CDR3 is made up of 14 amino acids. Germline V gives CDR1 SEHNR, CDR2 FQNEAQ (reference sequence). CDR3 nucleotide sequence: TGTGCCAGCAGCTTAGGTAACGATCCGGATACGCAGTATTTT. Translating it yields CASSLGNDPDTQYF.

The CDR3 loop reads CASSVNPSEKLFF. In nucleotides, the CDR3 is TGTGCCAGCAGCGTAAACCCCTCGGAAAAACTGTTTTTT. The chain carries TRBV9 and TRBJ1-4, with D unclear. Germline-derived CDR1 and CDR2 are SGDLS and YYNGEE. This CDR3 is 13 amino acids long. V was clipped by 1 base and J by 8 bases, with 9 bases between them.

The CDR3 loop reads CASSFGDRSQRGGYTF. CDR3 nucleotides: TGTGCCAGCAGCTTCGGGGACCGATCTCAGCGGGGTGGCTACACCTTC. The rearrangement links TRBV9 to TRBJ1-2; D is perhaps TRBD1 (5 bases). The CDR3 is 16 amino acids. V was pared by 4 bases and J by 7 bases, with 23 bases between. Germline V CDR1 and CDR2: SGDLS, YYNGEE. Using reference TRBV9 and TRBJ1-2 for the parts outside the CDR3, the full variable domain is DSGVTQTPKHLITATGQRVTLRCSPRSGDLSVYWYQQSLDQGLQFLIQYYNGEERAKGNILERFSAQQFPDLHSELNLSSLELGDSALYFCASSFGDRSQRGGYTFGSGTRLTVV.